This paragraph covers one TCR beta chain sequence. Its target is unknown. The junction differs from germline at one of its ends, possibly a read error. CDR1 and CDR2 (germline): MNHEY, SVGAGI. The CDR3 extends over 11 amino acids. The data stem from a study of OX40 agonist ivuxolimab in advanced cancers. On the study more broadly: Ivuxolimab, an antibody acting as an agonist of OX40 (CD134), was used to treat patients. Dose-escalation cases comprised hepatocellular carcinoma, melanoma, renal cell or head and neck cancer. Partial responses were observed in three patients, of whom one had hepatocellular carcinoma and two had cutaneous melanoma.

Measured with immunoSEQ multiplex PCR; TCRdb has only the in-frame clones, and not every one. The sample holds around 27,000 clones, about 76% seen once. Study outcomes and limitations: Partly responding patients at 0.1-3.0 mg/kg showed some of the smallest clonal expansion.

This receptor was identified in an adult with an advanced solid tumor such as melanoma, head and neck, liver or kidney cancer. J is TRBJ2-7 and V is TRBV6-5, with 8 bases that match TRBD2. The sample consisted of CD4+ or CD8+ T cells sorted from blood, taken in a trial of the OX40 agonist ivuxolimab. As DNA, the CDR3 is TGTGCCATCAGTGCGGGGGGCGAGCAGTACTTC. It yields the protein CAISAGGEQYF.